Listed here are 29 T cell receptor beta chains from one sample, sequenced in a study of tissue T cells after allogeneic stem cell transplantation. Time point specified: mouse harvest day 7 after allogeneic transplant. Mouse grafts combined 10^7 T-cell-depleted bone marrow cells with 10^6 splenic CD5+ T cells. Method: immunoSEQ multiplex PCR; TCRdb's copy keeps in-frame clones and lacks some. Among around 1,800 clones listed, about 60% were seen once. The sample comprised liver tissue. The receptor source for this set is a female BALB/c mouse given C57BL/6 T cells with graft-versus-host disease after an allogeneic hematopoietic cell transplant.

Notes on this clone: Genes and germline are mouse. Read sequence stops 1 residue before the CDR3 end, and the germline J gene provides the missing end. V and J are TRBV26 and TRBJ1-2, with D tentatively TRBD1 (5 bases). CDR1 and CDR2 (germline): KGHPV, FQNQEV (reference sequence). The germline V and J ends were trimmed by 2 bases and 2 bases, with 9 bases remaining between them. The CDR3 length is 14 residues. CDR3 amino acids: CASSLQGRNSDYTF. The covered CDR3 bases are TGTGCCAGCAGTCTGCAGGGAAGGAACTCCGACTACACC.

Turning to this clone: Gene and germline names: mouse. The missing CDR3 end, 1 residue past where the read stops, is filled in from the germline J gene. J is TRBJ2-5 and V is TRBV1; 9 bases map to TRBD1. The CDR3 contains 14 residues. Per germline, CDR1 NSQYPW and CDR2 LRSPGD (reference sequence). V gave up 3 bases and J gave up 7 bases; unmatched junction bases: 5. CDR3 DNA, as far as it was read: TGCACCTGCAGTGCCCGACAGGGGGAGAACACCCAGTAC. Protein: CTCSARQGENTQY. The whole CDR3 protein reads CTCSARQGENTQYF.

Turning to this clone: The germline and genes are mouse ones. The CDR3 extends 1 residue past the end of the read, so its final part is completed from the germline J gene. The chain has TRBV5 and TRBJ2-1, with 10 positions matching TRBD2. This CDR3 comprises 15 residues. CDR1 is LGHNA and CDR2 is YNLKQL in the germline V gene (reference sequence). Trimming cost V 0 bases and J 6 bases; bases outside gene matches: 2. The sequenced CDR3 bases are TGTGCCAGCAGCCAAGATCTGGGGGGGCGTGCTGAGCAGTTC. Translated: CASSQDLGGRAEQF. The complete CDR3 protein is CASSQDLGGRAEQFF.

On this clone: Genes and germline come from the mouse. Read sequence stops 1 residue before the CDR3 end, and the germline J gene provides the missing end. The J gene is TRBJ2-1, the V gene TRBV5; perhaps TRBD2 as D (5 bases). Germline values: CDR1 LGHNA, CDR2 YNLKQL (reference sequence). The CDR3 contains 14 residues. The ends were cut back, 1 base at V and 2 bases at J, with 6 bases in the middle. The part of the CDR3 DNA that was read is TGTGCCAGCAGCCAAGGGACTTACTATGCTGAGCAGTTC. This sequence encodes CASSQGTYYAEQF. From start to end, the CDR3 is CASSQGTYYAEQFF.

Regarding this clone: Mouse gene names apply. Coverage ceases 1 residue before the CDR3 finishes, and the germline J gene fills in the end. The gene calls are TRBV16 and TRBJ2-5, with 8 bases fitting TRBD2. The germline gives CDR1 SGHSA, CDR2 FRNQAP. The V segment lost 4 bases and the J segment 2 bases; nucleotides outside the gene matches: 2. This CDR3 spans 14 amino acids. The CDR3 region is CASSSTGVQDTQYF. The DNA read from the CDR3 is TGTGCAAGCAGCTCGACTGGGGTCCAAGACACCCAGTAC.

With regard to this clone: The gene symbols are mouse symbols. CDR3 DNA (partial): TGCTCCAGCAGCCGGGACAATGCAAACTCCGACTACACC. This sequence encodes CSSSRDNANSDYT. The CDR3 as a whole reads CSSSRDNANSDYTF. The V call is TRBV23, the J call TRBJ1-2; TRBD1 reflects the table's D call only, with no check against the DNA. Sequencing ends 1 residue short of the CDR3 end; the germline J gene provides the rest. Germline-derived CDR1 and CDR2 are KGHTA and FQNQQP. CDR3 length equals 14 residues.

Only a few counts were recorded for this clone. Mouse gene names apply. With the read ending 1 residue before the CDR3 end, the germline J gene is used to fill in that end. J is TRBJ1-5 and V is TRBV3; TRBD1 matches at 9 bases. Trimming removed 6 bases from V and 4 bases from J; junction bases left unmatched: 1. Germline V gene data show CDR1 as SNHLY and CDR2 as FYNGKV (reference sequence). CDR3 length: 13 amino acids. The CDR3 loop is CASRGTGNQAPLF. CDR3 DNA, as far as it was read: TGTGCCAGCAGAGGGACAGGGAACCAGGCTCCGCTT.

This clone was detected only a few times. Any gene name here is a mouse gene name. The sequenced part of the CDR3 DNA is TGTGCCAGCAGTGATGGTCGGGTCTTC. Protein product: CASSDGRVF. The whole CDR3 protein is CASSDGRVFF. The rearrangement links TRBV13-1 to TRBJ1-1, with unresolved D. The read ends 1 residue early relative to the CDR3; the germline J gene fills the gap. The CDR3 consists of 10 residues. V was cut by 0 bases and J by 11 bases, with 5 bases left in between. CDR1 is NSHNY and CDR2 is SYGAGN in the germline V gene.

Points on this clone: Gene and germline names: mouse. Read coverage stops 1 residue before the CDR3 terminus; the germline J gene supplies the remainder. V gene TRBV26 combines with J gene TRBJ1-1; 7 nucleotides agree with TRBD1. CDR1 is KGHPV, CDR2 FQNQEV, per germline (reference sequence). After removal of 6 bases from V and 1 base from J, the junction contained 5 bases not matched to a gene. This CDR3 contains 14 residues. The CDR3 DNA, read in part, is TGTGCCAGCAGCGCTCGACAGGGGAACACAGAAGTCTTC. Translation gives CASSARQGNTEVF. The CDR3, in full, reads CASSARQGNTEVFF. The variable domain in full, completed from reference TRBV26 and TRBJ1-1, reads NSKVIQTPRYLVKGQGQKAKMRCIPEKGHPVVFWYQQNKNNEFKFLINFQNQEVLQQIDMTEKRFSAECPSNSPCSLEIQSSEAGDSALYLCASSARQGNTEVFFGKGTRLTVV.

This clone turned up a few times. Gene names follow the mouse nomenclature. The missing CDR3 end, 1 residue past where the read stops, is filled in from the germline J gene. The gene calls are TRBV15 and TRBJ2-7, with 11 bases identical to TRBD2. V was clipped by 4 bases and J by 2 bases; unmatched bases: 7. The CDR3 runs to 16 residues. Germline CDR1 is SGHND and CDR2 is FRSKSL. The CDR3 spells CASSSGLGGAPYEQYF. The CDR3 DNA, read in part, is TGTGCCAGCAGTTCCGGACTGGGGGGCGCCCCCTATGAACAGTAC.

On this clone: Genes here carry mouse names. The CDR3 goes on 1 residue after the read ends, and that part is filled in from the germline J gene. J is TRBJ2-3 and V is TRBV26; D gene uncertain. Looked up from germline, CDR1 is KGHPV and CDR2 is FQNQEV (reference sequence). This CDR3 has 12 amino acids. V was shortened by 2 bases and J by 2 bases, with 2 bases between the two germline ends. CDR3 amino acids: CASSLIAETLYF. The covered CDR3 bases are TGTGCCAGCAGTCTGATTGCAGAAACGCTGTAT.

Remarks on this clone: Genes here carry mouse names. The missing CDR3 end, 1 residue past where the read stops, is filled in from the germline J gene. The V call is TRBV19, the J call TRBJ1-4, with D perhaps matching TRBD1 (5 bases). This CDR3 spans 14 amino acids. Germline V gene data show CDR1 as FNHDT and CDR2 as SITEND (reference sequence). The germline V and J ends were trimmed by 6 bases and 2 bases, with 11 bases remaining between them. The covered CDR3 bases are TGTGCCAGCAATCAGGGACGATCCAACGAAAGATTATTT. Amino acids: CASNQGRSNERLF. From start to end, the CDR3 is CASNQGRSNERLFF.

A few counts support this clone. The germline and genes are mouse ones. The read ends 1 residue early relative to the CDR3; the germline J gene fills the gap. The gene calls are TRBV26 and TRBJ1-2; maybe TRBD1 (6 bases). Germline CDR1 KGHPV, CDR2 FQNQEV (reference sequence). V gave up 0 bases and J gave up 0 bases, with 8 bases separating them. The CDR3 contains 15 residues. CDR3 amino acids: CASSLSGAANSDYTF. Partial CDR3 DNA: TGTGCCAGCAGTCTGTCGGGGGCTGCAAACTCCGACTACACC. The full variable domain, in which reference TRBV26 and TRBJ1-2 provide the parts outside the CDR3, is NSKVIQTPRYLVKGQGQKAKMRCIPEKGHPVVFWYQQNKNNEFKFLINFQNQEVLQQIDMTEKRFSAECPSNSPCSLEIQSSEAGDSALYLCASSLSGAANSDYTFGSGTRLLVI.

In the case of this clone: Mouse germline and gene names are used. The read is 1 residue too short to cover the CDR3 end, so that end is filled in from the germline J gene. This rearrangement joins TRBV3 to TRBJ2-7, with D possibly TRBD1 on 6 matching bases. Trimming cost V 1 base and J 7 bases, with 11 bases left between them. The CDR3 spans 13 residues. The germline V gene encodes CDR1 SNHLY and CDR2 FYNGKV (reference sequence). The CDR3 DNA, read in part, is TGTGCCAGCAGCTTAGGCCAGGGGAGAGAACAGTAC. This gives the protein CASSLGQGREQY. The full CDR3 protein reads CASSLGQGREQYF.

With regard to this clone: Gene and germline names: mouse. Read data end 1 residue before the CDR3 end; the end is taken from the germline J gene. V is TRBV26 and J is TRBJ2-3, with TRBD1 identical over 8 bases. The V gene's germline CDR1 is KGHPV and CDR2 FQNQEV (reference sequence). CDR3 length: 14 amino acids. The ends lost 6 bases at V and 0 bases at J; junction bases unmatched: 2. This CDR3 reads CASRDRASAETLYF. The covered CDR3 bases are TGTGCCAGCAGGGACAGGGCTAGTGCAGAAACGCTGTAT.

Remarks on this clone: The gene symbols are mouse symbols. From the germline J gene comes the end of the CDR3, since the read stops 1 residue before it. The rearrangement joins TRBV15 to TRBJ2-2; 11 bases map to TRBD1. This CDR3 is 15 amino acids long. J lost 0 bases, V lost 6 bases, and 0 bases had no gene match. CDR1 is SGHND and CDR2 is FRSKSL in the germline V gene. The CDR3 is CASRGQGANTGQLYF. CDR3 bases read: TGTGCCAGCAGGGGACAGGGGGCAAACACCGGGCAGCTCTAC.

As to this clone: Mouse germline and gene names are used. The CDR3 extends 1 residue past the end of the read, so its final part is completed from the germline J gene. The chain links TRBV12-1 to TRBJ2-3; TRBD2 aligns across 9 bases. The length of the CDR3 is 15 residues. Unmatched junction bases numbered 2, after V lost 2 bases and J lost 0 bases. Germline-derived CDR1 and CDR2 are SGHSN and HYEKVE. Partial CDR3 DNA: TGTGCCAGCTCTCGGGACTGGGATAGTGCAGAAACGCTGTAT. Its translation: CASSRDWDSAETLY. The full CDR3 reads CASSRDWDSAETLYF. The variable domain in full, with the rest retrieved from reference TRBV12-1 and TRBJ2-3, is DSGVVQSPRHIIKEKGGRSVLTCIPISGHSNVVWYQQTLGKELKFLIQHYEKVERDKGFLPSRFSVQQFDDYHSEMNMSALELEDSAMYFCASSRDWDSAETLYFGSGTRLTVL.

For this clone: Mouse gene names apply. The CDR3 is cut off 1 residue early in the read; its end comes from the germline J gene. The rearrangement links TRBV26 to TRBJ2-4, with TRBD1 matching over 7 bases. This CDR3 is built from 15 residues. V shed 6 bases, J shed 0 bases, and the junction held 6 bases outside the gene matches. Germline-derived CDR1 and CDR2 are KGHPV and FQNQEV (reference sequence). This CDR3 is CASRPGQTSQNTLYF. The sequenced part of the CDR3 DNA is TGTGCCAGCAGGCCGGGACAGACTAGTCAAAACACCTTGTAC.

Comment on this clone: Gene names refer to mouse genes. The observed sequence ends 1 residue before the CDR3 terminus, with the missing tail filled in from the germline J gene. The chain recombines TRBV13-1 with TRBJ2-5, with a tentative D call TRBD2 (6 bases). Trimming removed 2 bases from V and 3 bases from J, with 10 bases in between. CDR1 NSHNY and CDR2 SYGAGN come from the germline V gene. This CDR3 has 14 residues. The CDR3 spells CASSEVGVQDTQYF. CDR3 DNA, as far as it was read: TGTGCCAGCAGTGAAGTGGGGGTTCAAGACACCCAGTAC.

This clone was detected once. Gene names denote mouse genes. The DNA ends 1 residue before the CDR3 does, and the rest of the CDR3 is filled in from the germline J gene. The genes are TRBV13-1 and TRBJ2-3, with D possibly called TRBD1 or TRBD2 (5 bases each). Germline V gene sequence: CDR1 NSHNY, CDR2 SYGAGN. The CDR3 consists of 13 residues. Trimming took off 4 bases at V and 0 bases at J, with 6 bases between the two ends. The CDR3 loop is CASSRDSAETLYF. CDR3 DNA, as far as it was read: TGTGCCAGCAGTCGGGACAGTGCAGAAACGCTGTAT.

Comments on this clone: Genes and germline are mouse. The sequenced CDR3 bases are TGCACCTGCAGTGGACTGGGGGGGCGGGCAGAAACGCTGTAT. This gives the protein CTCSGLGGRAETLY. The full CDR3 protein is CTCSGLGGRAETLYF. The chain uses TRBV1 and TRBJ2-3; TRBD2 agrees at 12 bases. The read halts 1 residue ahead of the CDR3 end, with the missing end drawn from the germline J gene. Trimming took 4 bases from V and 3 from J; bases not matched to a gene: 2. Per the germline V gene, CDR1 is NSQYPW and CDR2 is LRSPGD (reference sequence). This CDR3 is 15 amino acids long.

This clone was recorded a few times. The listed genes are named as in mouse. With the read ending 1 residue before the CDR3 end, the germline J gene is used to fill in that end. The rearrangement links TRBV26 to TRBJ1-4; 8 bases agree with TRBD1. The trim removed 3 bases at V and 4 bases at J, leaving 1 base unmatched. Germline lookup yields CDR1 KGHPV and CDR2 FQNQEV (reference sequence). This CDR3 has 14 amino acids. CDR3 amino acids: CASSLTGGNERLFF. CDR3 bases read: TGTGCCAGCAGTCTCACAGGGGGCAACGAAAGATTATTT.

This clone turned up a few times. Mouse gene names apply. The CDR3 goes on 1 residue after the read ends, and that part is filled in from the germline J gene. V gene TRBV17 combines with J gene TRBJ2-7; possibly TRBD1 for D (6 bases). Germline V gives CDR1 MNHDT, CDR2 YYDKIL. The CDR3 spans 11 residues. V gave up 5 bases and J gave up 4 bases, with 6 bases separating them. The CDR3 here is CASSGQYEQYF. The DNA read from the CDR3 is TGTGCTAGCAGTGGACAGTATGAACAGTAC.

About this clone: Germline and genes here are mouse. The read ends 1 residue early relative to the CDR3; the germline J gene fills the gap. The chain uses TRBV15 and TRBJ2-5; D is uncertain. Germline V CDR1 and CDR2: SGHND, FRSKSL. There are 13 residues in the CDR3. V was cut by 3 bases and J by 2 bases, with 6 bases left in between. CDR3 DNA, as far as it was read: TGTGCCAGCAGTTTCGGCAGCCAAGACACCCAGTAC. Translation gives CASSFGSQDTQY. The whole CDR3 region reads CASSFGSQDTQYF. The whole variable domain, filled in from reference TRBV15 and TRBJ2-5, reads DAGVTQTPRHEVAEKGQTIILKCEPVSGHNDLFWYRQTKIQGLELLSYFRSKSLMEDGGAFKDRFKAEMLNSSFSTLKIQPTEPKDSAVYLCASSFGSQDTQYFGPGTRLLVL.

This clone has only a few counts. Mouse names are used for the genes. The read halts 1 residue ahead of the CDR3 end, with the missing end drawn from the germline J gene. The chain combines TRBV1 with TRBJ1-2, with 7 bases lining up with TRBD1. From germline, CDR1 is NSQYPW and CDR2 LRSPGD (reference sequence). The CDR3 consists of 15 residues. V was clipped by 3 bases and J by 0 bases; unmatched bases: 4. CDR3 amino acids: CTCSARDRANSDYTF. The CDR3 DNA, read in part, is TGCACCTGCAGTGCCAGGGACAGAGCAAACTCCGACTACACC.

This clone was seen a handful of times. Gene and germline names: mouse. Read coverage stops 1 residue before the CDR3 terminus; the germline J gene supplies the remainder. J is TRBJ2-7 and V is TRBV26, with TRBD2 matching 8 bases. With V trimmed by 2 bases and J by 5 bases, 2 bases remained unmatched. Germline CDR1 and CDR2: KGHPV and FQNQEV (reference sequence). CDR3 length: 13 amino acids. CDR3 in amino acids: CASSLAGGNEQYF. The part of the CDR3 DNA that was read is TGTGCCAGCAGTCTGGCTGGGGGGAATGAACAGTAC. Supplemented by reference TRBV26 and TRBJ2-7, the full variable domain reads NSKVIQTPRYLVKGQGQKAKMRCIPEKGHPVVFWYQQNKNNEFKFLINFQNQEVLQQIDMTEKRFSAECPSNSPCSLEIQSSEAGDSALYLCASSLAGGNEQYFGPGTRLTVL.

In regard to this clone: Each gene name is a mouse one. With the read ending 1 residue before the CDR3 end, the germline J gene is used to fill in that end. The chain links TRBV14 to TRBJ2-7; TRBD2 aligns across 7 bases. The CDR3 is 14 amino acids. From germline, CDR1 is SGHDT and CDR2 FRDEAV. The V and J ends lost 2 bases and 2 bases, in that order; junction bases with no gene match: 4. CDR3 region: CASSLAWGTYEQYF. CDR3 DNA, as far as it was read: TGTGCCAGCAGTTTGGCCTGGGGGACCTATGAACAGTAC.

This clone was seen a few times. Germline and genes here are mouse. The read is 1 residue too short to cover the CDR3 end, so that end is filled in from the germline J gene. The chain has TRBV23 and TRBJ1-3. The CDR3 runs 13 residues. The germline gives CDR1 KGHTA, CDR2 FQNQQP. CDR3 region: CSSRGNSGNTLYF. Partial CDR3 DNA: TGCTCCAGCAGGGGGAATTCTGGAAATACGCTCTAT.

Note on this clone: Mouse germline and gene names are used. Read data end 1 residue before the CDR3 end; the end is taken from the germline J gene. The chain employs TRBV26 and TRBJ2-5; TRBD1 matches at 7 bases. This CDR3 spans 12 amino acids. V was pared by 6 bases and J by 5 bases, with 2 bases of the junction left unmatched. The germline V gene encodes CDR1 KGHPV and CDR2 FQNQEV (reference sequence). The CDR3 sequence is CASSTGADTQYF. The DNA read from the CDR3 is TGTGCCAGCAGCACAGGGGCAGACACCCAGTAC. The whole variable domain, remainder taken from reference TRBV26 and TRBJ2-5, is NSKVIQTPRYLVKGQGQKAKMRCIPEKGHPVVFWYQQNKNNEFKFLINFQNQEVLQQIDMTEKRFSAECPSNSPCSLEIQSSEAGDSALYLCASSTGADTQYFGPGTRLLVL.